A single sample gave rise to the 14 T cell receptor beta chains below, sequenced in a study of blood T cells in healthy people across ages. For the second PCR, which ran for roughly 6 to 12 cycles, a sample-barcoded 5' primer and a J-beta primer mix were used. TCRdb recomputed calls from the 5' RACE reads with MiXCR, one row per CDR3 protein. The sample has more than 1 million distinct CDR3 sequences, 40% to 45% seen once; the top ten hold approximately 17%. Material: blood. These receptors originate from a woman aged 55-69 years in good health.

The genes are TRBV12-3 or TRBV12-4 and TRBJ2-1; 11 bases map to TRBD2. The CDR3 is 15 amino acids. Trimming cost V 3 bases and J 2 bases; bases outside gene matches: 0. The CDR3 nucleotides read TGTGCCAGCAGTTTTAGCGGGGGGGCCTACAATGAGCAGTTCTTC. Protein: CASSFSGGAYNEQFF.

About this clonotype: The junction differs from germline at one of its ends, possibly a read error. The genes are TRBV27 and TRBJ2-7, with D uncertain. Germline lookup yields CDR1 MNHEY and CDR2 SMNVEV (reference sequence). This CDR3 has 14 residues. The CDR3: CASKSQQSNYVQYF. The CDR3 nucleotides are TGTGCCAGCAAGTCCCAGCAGTCTAACTACGTGCAGTACTTC.

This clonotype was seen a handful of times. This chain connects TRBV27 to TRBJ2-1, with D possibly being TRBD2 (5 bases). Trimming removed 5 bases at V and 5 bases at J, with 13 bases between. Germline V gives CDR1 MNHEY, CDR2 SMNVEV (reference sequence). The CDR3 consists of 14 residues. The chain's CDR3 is CASSRASFHNEQFF. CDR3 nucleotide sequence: TGTGCCAGCAGTCGGGCTAGCTTCCACAATGAGCAGTTCTTC.

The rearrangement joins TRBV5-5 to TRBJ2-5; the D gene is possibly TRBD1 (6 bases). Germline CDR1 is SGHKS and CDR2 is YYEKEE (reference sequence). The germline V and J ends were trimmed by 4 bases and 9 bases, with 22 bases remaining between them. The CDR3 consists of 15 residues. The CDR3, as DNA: TGTGCCAGCAGCCCACAGGATGAGGGGGTCTTGGCCCAGTACTTC. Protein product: CASSPQDEGVLAQYF.

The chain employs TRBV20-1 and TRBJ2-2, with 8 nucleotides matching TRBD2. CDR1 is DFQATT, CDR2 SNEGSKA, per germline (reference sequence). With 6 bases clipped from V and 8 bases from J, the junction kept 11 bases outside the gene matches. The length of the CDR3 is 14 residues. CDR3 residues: CSAPTSGSAGELFF. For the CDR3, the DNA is TGCAGTGCCCCGACAAGCGGGAGTGCTGGGGAGCTGTTTTTT.

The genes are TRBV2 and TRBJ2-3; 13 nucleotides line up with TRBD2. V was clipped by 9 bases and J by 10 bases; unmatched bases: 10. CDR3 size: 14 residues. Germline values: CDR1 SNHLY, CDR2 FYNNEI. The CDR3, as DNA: TGTGCCAGTAGGACTAGCGGGAGCATTCATGCGCAGTATTTT. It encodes CASRTSGSIHAQYF.

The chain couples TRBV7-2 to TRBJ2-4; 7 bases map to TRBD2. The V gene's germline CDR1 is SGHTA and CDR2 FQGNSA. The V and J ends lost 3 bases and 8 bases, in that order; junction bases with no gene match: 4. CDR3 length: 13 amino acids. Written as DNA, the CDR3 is TGTGCCAGCAGCTTGGGAGGGAGGGACATTCAGTACTTC. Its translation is CASSLGGRDIQYF. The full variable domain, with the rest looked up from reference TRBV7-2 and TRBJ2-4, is GAGVSQSPSNKVTEKGKDVELRCDPISGHTALYWYRQSLGQGLEFLIYFQGNSAPDKSGLPSDRFSAERTGGSVSTLTIQRTQQEDSAVYLCASSLGGRDIQYFGAGTRLSVL.

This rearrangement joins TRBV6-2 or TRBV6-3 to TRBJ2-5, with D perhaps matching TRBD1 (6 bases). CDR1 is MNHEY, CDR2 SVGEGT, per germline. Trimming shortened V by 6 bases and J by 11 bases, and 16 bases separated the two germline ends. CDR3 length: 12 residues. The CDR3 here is CASRTGSYKQYF. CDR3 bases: TGTGCCAGCAGAACAGGGTCCTACAAGCAGTACTTC.

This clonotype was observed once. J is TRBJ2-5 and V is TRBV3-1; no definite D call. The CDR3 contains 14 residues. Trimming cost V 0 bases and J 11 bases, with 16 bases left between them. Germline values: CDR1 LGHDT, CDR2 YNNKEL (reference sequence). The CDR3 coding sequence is TGTGCCAGCAGCCAAGAACCGCCGGTCGGTGAGCAGTACTTC. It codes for CASSQEPPVGEQYF.

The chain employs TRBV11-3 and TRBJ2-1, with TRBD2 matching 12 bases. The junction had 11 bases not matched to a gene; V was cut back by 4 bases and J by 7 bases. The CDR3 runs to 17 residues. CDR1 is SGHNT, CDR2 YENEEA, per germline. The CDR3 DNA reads TGTGCCAGCAGCTCCACTAGCGGGGGGAGGGGCAAAAATGAGCAGTTCTTC. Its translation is CASSSTSGGRGKNEQFF.

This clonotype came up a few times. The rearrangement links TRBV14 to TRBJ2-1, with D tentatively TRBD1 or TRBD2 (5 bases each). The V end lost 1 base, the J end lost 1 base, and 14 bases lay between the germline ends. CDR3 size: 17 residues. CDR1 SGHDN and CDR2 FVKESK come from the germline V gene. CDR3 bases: TGTGCCAGCAGCCAAGTTGGGACGGGCCTTTCCTACAATGAGCAGTTCTTC. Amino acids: CASSQVGTGLSYNEQFF.

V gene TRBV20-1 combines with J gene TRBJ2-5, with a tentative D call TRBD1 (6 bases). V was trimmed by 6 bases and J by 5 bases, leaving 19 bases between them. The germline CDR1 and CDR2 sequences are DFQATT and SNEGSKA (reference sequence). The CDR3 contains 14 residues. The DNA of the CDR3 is TGCAGTGCCCTAGGGACAACCTTCCGGGAGACCCAGTACTTC. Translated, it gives CSALGTTFRETQYF.

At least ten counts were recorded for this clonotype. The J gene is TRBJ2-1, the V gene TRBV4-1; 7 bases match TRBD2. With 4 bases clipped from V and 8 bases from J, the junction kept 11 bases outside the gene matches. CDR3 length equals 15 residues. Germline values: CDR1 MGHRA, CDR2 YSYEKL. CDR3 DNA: TGCGCCAGCAGCCCCCGGGAGGTAGAACGCGATGAGCAGTTCTTC. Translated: CASSPREVERDEQFF.

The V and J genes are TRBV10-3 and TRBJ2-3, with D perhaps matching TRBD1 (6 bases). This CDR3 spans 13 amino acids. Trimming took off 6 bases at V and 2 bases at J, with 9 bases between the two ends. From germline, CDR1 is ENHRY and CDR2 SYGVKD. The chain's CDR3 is CAIRGTLTDTQYF. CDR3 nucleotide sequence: TGTGCCATCAGGGGGACACTCACAGATACGCAGTATTTT.